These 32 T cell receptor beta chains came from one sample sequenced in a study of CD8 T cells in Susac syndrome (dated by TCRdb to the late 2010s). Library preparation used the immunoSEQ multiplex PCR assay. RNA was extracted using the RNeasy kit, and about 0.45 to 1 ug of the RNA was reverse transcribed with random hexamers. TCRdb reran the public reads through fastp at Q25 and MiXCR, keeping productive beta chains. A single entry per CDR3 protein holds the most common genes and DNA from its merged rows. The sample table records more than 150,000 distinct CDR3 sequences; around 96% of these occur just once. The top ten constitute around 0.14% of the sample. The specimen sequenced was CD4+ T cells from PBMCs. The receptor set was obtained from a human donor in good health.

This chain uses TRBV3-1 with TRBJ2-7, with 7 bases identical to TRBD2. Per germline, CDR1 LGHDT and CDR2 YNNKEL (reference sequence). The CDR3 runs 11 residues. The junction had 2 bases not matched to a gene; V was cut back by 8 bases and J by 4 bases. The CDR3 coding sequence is TGTGCCAGCCGGGGGGTTTACGAGCAGTACTTC. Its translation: CASRGVYEQYF.

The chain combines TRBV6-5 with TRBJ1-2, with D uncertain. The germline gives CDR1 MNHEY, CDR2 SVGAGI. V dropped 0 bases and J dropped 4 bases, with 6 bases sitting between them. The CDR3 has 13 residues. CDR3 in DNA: TGTGCCAGCAGTTACTCGACGGCCTATGGCTACACCTTC. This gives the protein CASSYSTAYGYTF.

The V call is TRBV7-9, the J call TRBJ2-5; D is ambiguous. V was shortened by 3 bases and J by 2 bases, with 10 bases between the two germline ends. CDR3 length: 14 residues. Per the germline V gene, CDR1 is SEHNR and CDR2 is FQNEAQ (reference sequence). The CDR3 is CASSFYGPQETQYF. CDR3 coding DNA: TGTGCCAGCAGCTTCTATGGCCCTCAAGAGACCCAGTACTTC.

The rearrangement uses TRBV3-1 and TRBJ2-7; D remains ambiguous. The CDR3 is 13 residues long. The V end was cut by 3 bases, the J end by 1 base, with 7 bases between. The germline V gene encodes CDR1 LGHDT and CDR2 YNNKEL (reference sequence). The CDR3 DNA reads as TGTGCCAGCAGCCATTTAGAGTCCTACGAGCAGTACTTC. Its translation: CASSHLESYEQYF.

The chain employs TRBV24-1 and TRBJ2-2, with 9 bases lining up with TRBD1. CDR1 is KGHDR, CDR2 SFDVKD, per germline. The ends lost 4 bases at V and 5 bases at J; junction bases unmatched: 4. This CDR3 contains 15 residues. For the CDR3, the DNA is TGTGCCACCAGTGAACAGGGGGCCGGGACCGGGGAGCTGTTTTTT. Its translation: CATSEQGAGTGELFF.

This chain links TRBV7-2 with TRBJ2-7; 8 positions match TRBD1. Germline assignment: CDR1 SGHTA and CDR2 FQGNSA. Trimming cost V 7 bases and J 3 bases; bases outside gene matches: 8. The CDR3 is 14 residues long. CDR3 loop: CASTYPGQDYEQYF. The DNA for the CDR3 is TGTGCCAGCACCTATCCGGGACAGGACTACGAGCAGTACTTC.

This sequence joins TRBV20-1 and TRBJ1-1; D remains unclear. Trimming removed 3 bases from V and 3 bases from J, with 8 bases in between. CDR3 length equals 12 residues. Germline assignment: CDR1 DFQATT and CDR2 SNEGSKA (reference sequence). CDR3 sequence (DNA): TGCAGTGCTAGCGGCAGTTACACTGAAGCTTTCTTT. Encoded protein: CSASGSYTEAFF.

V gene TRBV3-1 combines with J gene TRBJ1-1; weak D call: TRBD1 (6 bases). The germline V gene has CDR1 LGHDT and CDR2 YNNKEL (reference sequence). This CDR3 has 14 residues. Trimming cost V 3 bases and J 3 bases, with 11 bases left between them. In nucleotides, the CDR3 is TGTGCCAGCAGCCATTATGGGGGCGACACTGAAGCTTTCTTT. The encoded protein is CASSHYGGDTEAFF.

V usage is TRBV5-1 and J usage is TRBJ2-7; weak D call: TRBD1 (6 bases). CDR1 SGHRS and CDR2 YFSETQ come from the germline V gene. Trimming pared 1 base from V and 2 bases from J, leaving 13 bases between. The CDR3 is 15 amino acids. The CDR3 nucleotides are TGCGCCAGCAGCTTGTCGGGACATACTACCTACGAGCAGTACTTC. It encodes CASSLSGHTTYEQYF.

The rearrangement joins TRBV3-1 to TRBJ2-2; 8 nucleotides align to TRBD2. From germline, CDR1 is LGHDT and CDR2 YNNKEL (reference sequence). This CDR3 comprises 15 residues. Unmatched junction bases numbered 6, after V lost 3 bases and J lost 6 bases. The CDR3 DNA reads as TGTGCCAGCAGCCAGTTCGGGGGGGCTCCCGGGGAGCTGTTTTTT. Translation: CASSQFGGAPGELFF.

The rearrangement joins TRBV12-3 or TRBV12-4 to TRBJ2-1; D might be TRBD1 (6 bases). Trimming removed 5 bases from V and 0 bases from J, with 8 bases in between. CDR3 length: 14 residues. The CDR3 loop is CASSRTASYNEQFF. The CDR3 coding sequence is TGTGCCAGCAGTAGGACAGCCTCCTACAATGAGCAGTTCTTC.

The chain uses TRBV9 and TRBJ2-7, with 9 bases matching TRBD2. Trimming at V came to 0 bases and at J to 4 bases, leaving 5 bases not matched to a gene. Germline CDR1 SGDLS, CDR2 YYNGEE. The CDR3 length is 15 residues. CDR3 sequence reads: CASSVGSGGGYEQYF. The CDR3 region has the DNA TGTGCCAGCAGCGTAGGTAGCGGGGGAGGTTACGAGCAGTACTTC. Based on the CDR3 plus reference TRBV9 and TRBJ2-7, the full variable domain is DSGVTQTPKHLITATGQRVTLRCSPRSGDLSVYWYQQSLDQGLQFLIQYYNGEERAKGNILERFSAQQFPDLHSELNLSSLELGDSALYFCASSVGSGGGYEQYFGPGTRLTVT.

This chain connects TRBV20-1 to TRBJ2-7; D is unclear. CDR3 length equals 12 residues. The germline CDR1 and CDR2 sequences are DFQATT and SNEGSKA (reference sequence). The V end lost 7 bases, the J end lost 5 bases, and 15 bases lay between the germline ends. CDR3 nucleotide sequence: TGCAGTGTGCCTCTTCAACCCAACGAGCAGTACTTC. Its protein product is CSVPLQPNEQYF.

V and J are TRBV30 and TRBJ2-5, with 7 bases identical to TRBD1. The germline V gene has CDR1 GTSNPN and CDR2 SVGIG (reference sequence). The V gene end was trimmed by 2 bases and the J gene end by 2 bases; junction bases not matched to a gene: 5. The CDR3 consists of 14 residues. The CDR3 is CAWSPTGVQETQYF. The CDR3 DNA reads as TGTGCCTGGAGTCCCACAGGGGTACAAGAGACCCAGTACTTC.

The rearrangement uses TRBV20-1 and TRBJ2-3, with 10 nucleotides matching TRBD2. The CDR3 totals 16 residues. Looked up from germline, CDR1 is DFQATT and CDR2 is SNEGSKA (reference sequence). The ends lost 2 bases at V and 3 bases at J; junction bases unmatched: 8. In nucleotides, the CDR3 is TGCAGTGCTAGACAGATAAGCGGGGGGGCGACAGATACGCAGTATTTT. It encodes CSARQISGGATDTQYF.

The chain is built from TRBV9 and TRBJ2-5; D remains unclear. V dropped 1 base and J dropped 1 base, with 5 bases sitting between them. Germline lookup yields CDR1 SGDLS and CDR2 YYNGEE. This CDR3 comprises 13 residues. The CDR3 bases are TGTGCCAGCAGCGTATTTGGCCAAGAGACCCAGTACTTC. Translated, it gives CASSVFGQETQYF.

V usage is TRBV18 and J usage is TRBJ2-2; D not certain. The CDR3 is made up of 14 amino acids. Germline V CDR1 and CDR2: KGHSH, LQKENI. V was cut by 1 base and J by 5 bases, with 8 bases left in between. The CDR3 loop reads CASSPLPSTGELFF. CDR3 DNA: TGTGCCAGCTCACCACTTCCAAGTACCGGGGAGCTGTTTTTT.

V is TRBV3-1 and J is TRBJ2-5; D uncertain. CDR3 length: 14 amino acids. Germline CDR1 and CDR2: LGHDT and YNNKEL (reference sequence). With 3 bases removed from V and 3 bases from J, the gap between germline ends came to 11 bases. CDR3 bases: TGTGCCAGCAGCCATTCGTTTAATGAAGAGACCCAGTACTTC. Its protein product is CASSHSFNEETQYF.

CDR3 in amino acids: CASGLWGAGAEAFF. The CDR3 nucleotides read TGTGCCAGCGGCCTGTGGGGGGCTGGCGCTGAAGCTTTCTTT. The chain recombines TRBV27 with TRBJ1-1; possibly TRBD1 for D (6 bases). The germline CDR1 and CDR2 sequences are MNHEY and SMNVEV (reference sequence). This CDR3 is built from 14 residues. Trimming shortened V by 8 bases and J by 6 bases, and 19 bases separated the two germline ends.

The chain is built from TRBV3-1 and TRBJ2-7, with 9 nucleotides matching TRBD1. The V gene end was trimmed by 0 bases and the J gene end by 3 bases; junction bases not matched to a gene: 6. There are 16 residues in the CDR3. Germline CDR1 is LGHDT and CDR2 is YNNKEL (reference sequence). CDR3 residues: CASSQDRTGVGYEQYF. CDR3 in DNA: TGTGCCAGCAGCCAAGATAGGACAGGGGTGGGCTACGAGCAGTACTTC.

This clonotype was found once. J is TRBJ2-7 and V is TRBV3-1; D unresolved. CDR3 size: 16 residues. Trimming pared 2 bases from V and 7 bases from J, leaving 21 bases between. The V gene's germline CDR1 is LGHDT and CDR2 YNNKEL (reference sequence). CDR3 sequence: CASSQFPSGRTREQYF. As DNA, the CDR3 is TGTGCCAGCAGCCAATTCCCCTCCGGACGCACCAGGGAGCAGTACTTC.

The CDR3 loop is CASSGNGQPQHF. CDR3 in DNA: TGTGCCAGTTCAGGGAACGGTCAGCCCCAGCATTTT. The chain couples TRBV3-1 to TRBJ1-5; weak D call: TRBD1 (5 bases). Germline values: CDR1 LGHDT, CDR2 YNNKEL (reference sequence). This CDR3 contains 12 residues. The ends were cut back, 9 bases at V and 6 bases at J, with 12 bases in the middle.

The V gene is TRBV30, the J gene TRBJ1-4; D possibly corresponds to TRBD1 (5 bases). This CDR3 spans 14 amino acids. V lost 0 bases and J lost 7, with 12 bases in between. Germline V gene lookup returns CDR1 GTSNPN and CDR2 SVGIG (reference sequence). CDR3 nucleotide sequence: TGTGCCTGGAGTGTACCCAGGGCGGGTGAAAAACTGTTTTTT. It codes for CAWSVPRAGEKLFF. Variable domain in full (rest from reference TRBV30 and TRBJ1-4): SQTIHQWPATLVQPVGSPLSLECTVEGTSNPNLYWYRQAAGRGLQLLFYSVGIGQISSEVPQNLSASRPQDRQFILSSKKLLLSDSGFYLCAWSVPRAGEKLFFGSGTQLSVL.

In nucleotides, the CDR3 is TGTGCCAGCAGATACGGGTTCGAGCAGTACTTC. This translates into CASRYGFEQYF. The V gene is TRBV6-2 or TRBV6-3, the J gene TRBJ2-7, with D uncertain. Germline V gives CDR1 MNHEY, CDR2 SVGEGT. The CDR3 has 11 amino acids. V lost 6 bases to trimming and J lost 6 bases, with 9 bases between them.

The CDR3 DNA follows: TGTGCCAGCAGCCCCCGGGGCAGCTTCACCGGGGAGCTGTTTTTT. It encodes CASSPRGSFTGELFF. The V gene is TRBV12-3 or TRBV12-4, the J gene TRBJ2-2, with D possibly called TRBD1 or TRBD2 (5 bases each). This CDR3 has 15 amino acids. V shed 6 bases and J shed 4 bases, with 15 bases lying between them.

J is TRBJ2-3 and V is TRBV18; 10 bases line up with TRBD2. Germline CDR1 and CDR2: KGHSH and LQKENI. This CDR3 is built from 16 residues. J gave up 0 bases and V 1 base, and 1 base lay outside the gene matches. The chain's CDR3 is CASSPRSGGSTDTQYF. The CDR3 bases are TGTGCCAGCTCACCACGTAGCGGGGGGAGCACAGATACGCAGTATTTT.

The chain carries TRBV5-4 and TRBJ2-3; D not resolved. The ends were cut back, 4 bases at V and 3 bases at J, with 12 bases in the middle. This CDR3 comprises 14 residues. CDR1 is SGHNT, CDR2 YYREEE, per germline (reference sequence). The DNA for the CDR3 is TGTGCCAGCAGCCTCCCAGAATTTACAGATACGCAGTATTTT. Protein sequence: CASSLPEFTDTQYF.

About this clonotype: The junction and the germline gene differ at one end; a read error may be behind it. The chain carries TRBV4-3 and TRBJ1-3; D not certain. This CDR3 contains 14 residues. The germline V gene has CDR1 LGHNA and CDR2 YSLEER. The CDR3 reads CASSQDWEGSTIYF. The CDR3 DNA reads TGCGCCAGCAGCCAAGATTGGGAGGGAAGCACCATATATTTT.

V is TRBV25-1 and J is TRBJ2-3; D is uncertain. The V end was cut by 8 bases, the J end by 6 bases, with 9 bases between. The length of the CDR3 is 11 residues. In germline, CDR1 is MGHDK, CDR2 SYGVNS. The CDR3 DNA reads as TGTGCCAGCTCCGGCGTGGATACGCAGTATTTT. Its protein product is CASSGVDTQYF.

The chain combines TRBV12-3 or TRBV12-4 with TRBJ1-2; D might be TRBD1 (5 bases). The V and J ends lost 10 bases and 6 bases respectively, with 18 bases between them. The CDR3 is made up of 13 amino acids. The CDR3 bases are TGTGCCACCTCTAGATTGGGGGGACATGGCTACACCTTC. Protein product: CATSRLGGHGYTF.

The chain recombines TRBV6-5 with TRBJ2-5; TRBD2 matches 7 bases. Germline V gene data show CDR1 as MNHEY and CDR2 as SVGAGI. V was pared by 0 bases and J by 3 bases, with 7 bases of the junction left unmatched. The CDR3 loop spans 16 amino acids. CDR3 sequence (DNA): TGTGCCAGCAGTTACTCGGCCAGCGGGGTGAAAGAGACCCAGTACTTC. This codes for CASSYSASGVKETQYF.

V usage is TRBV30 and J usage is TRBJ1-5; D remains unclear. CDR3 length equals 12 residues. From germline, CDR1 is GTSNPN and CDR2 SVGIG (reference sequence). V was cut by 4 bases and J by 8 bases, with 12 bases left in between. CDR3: CAWNRQAEPQHF. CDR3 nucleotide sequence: TGTGCCTGGAATCGGCAGGCCGAGCCCCAGCATTTT.